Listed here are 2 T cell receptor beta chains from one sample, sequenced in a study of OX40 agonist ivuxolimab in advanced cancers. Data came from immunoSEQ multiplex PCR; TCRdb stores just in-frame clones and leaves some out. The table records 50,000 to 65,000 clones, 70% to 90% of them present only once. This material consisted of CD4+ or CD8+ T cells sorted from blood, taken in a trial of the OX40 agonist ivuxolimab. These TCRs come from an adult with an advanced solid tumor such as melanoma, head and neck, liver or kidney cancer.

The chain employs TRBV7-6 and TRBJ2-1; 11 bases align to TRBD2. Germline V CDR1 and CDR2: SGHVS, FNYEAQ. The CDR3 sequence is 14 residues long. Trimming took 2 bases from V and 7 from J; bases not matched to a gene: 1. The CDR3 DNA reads TGTGCCAGCAGCTTATTAGCGGGAGGGAATGAGCAGTTCTTC. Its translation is CASSLLAGGNEQFF.

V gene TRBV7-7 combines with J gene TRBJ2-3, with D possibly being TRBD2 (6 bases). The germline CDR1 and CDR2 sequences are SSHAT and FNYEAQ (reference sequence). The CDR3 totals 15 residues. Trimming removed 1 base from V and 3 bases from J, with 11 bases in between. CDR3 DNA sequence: TGTGCCAGCAGCTTAGTGGGGGGAGCGACAGATACGCAGTATTTT. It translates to CASSLVGGATDTQYF.